Below, 10 T cell receptor beta chains from the same sample are listed, as sequenced in a study of blood T cells in healthy people across ages. With a J-beta primer mix and a sample-barcoded 5' primer, a second PCR ran about 6 to 11 cycles. MiXCR was run by TCRdb on the 5' RACE reads, yielding one entry per CDR3 protein. Of about 560,000 distinct CDR3 sequences in the sample, about 27% were seen once. These records were also assigned to another study, of T cells of mothers and their children.

The sequencing input was blood. All receptors come from a boy between 2 and 15 years old in good health.

The V gene is TRBV12-3 or TRBV12-4, the J gene TRBJ2-5, with TRBD1 identical over 10 bases. The DNA end lines up better with TRBJ2-1; the J call may be wrong. The CDR3 length is 13 residues. The CDR3 spells CASSGTGESEQFF. The CDR3 DNA reads TGTGCCAGCAGTGGGACAGGGGAATCTGAGCAGTTCTTC.

The table lists this clonotype with a few counts. The rearrangement uses TRBV5-1 and TRBJ2-7, with D uncertain. There are 13 residues in the CDR3. Germline V gene data show CDR1 as SGHRS and CDR2 as YFSETQ. Trimming cost V 2 bases and J 2 bases, with 8 bases left between them. The CDR3 is CASSFRAPYEQYF. The CDR3 bases are TGCGCCAGCAGCTTCCGGGCCCCCTACGAGCAGTACTTC.

This clonotype was counted between two and nine times. The rearrangement uses TRBV20-1 and TRBJ1-4, with a tentative D call TRBD1 (5 bases). CDR1 and CDR2 from the germline V gene are DFQATT and SNEGSKA (reference sequence). V lost 3 bases, J lost 7 bases, and 15 bases lay in between. The CDR3 is 14 residues long. Here the CDR3 reads CSARGRAGFEKLFF. The CDR3 DNA is TGCAGTGCTAGGGGGAGGGCAGGGTTTGAAAAACTGTTTTTT.

This chain connects TRBV29-1 to TRBJ1-2; TRBD1 is a possible D gene (5 bases). The V and J ends lost 3 bases and 3 bases respectively, with 14 bases between them. Germline V gene data show CDR1 as SQVTM and CDR2 as ANQGSEA. This CDR3 spans 14 amino acids. The CDR3 loop is CSVDSGDRDYGYTF. CDR3 nucleotides: TGCAGCGTTGACTCGGGGGATCGCGACTATGGCTACACCTTC.

This clonotype was recorded a few times. The chain carries TRBV20-1 and TRBJ2-5; 8 bases are shared with TRBD1. The germline V gene encodes CDR1 DFQATT and CDR2 SNEGSKA (reference sequence). V lost 0 bases, J lost 5 bases, and 11 bases stayed unmatched. This CDR3 spans 16 amino acids. This CDR3 reads CSARDRLRDRQETQYF. The CDR3 DNA follows: TGCAGTGCTAGAGATCGTTTGCGGGACAGGCAGGAGACCCAGTACTTC.

The rearrangement links TRBV4-3 to TRBJ1-1, with 8 bases matching TRBD1. CDR1 is LGHNA, CDR2 YSLEER, per germline. Trimming at V came to 4 bases and at J to 3 bases, leaving 4 bases not matched to a gene. This CDR3 has 14 amino acids. CDR3 coding DNA: TGCGCCAGCAGCCCGACAGGGGCAGACACTGAAGCTTTCTTT. This translates into CASSPTGADTEAFF.

This chain uses TRBV12-3 or TRBV12-4 with TRBJ2-3; the match to TRBD2 covers 12 bases. This CDR3 spans 18 amino acids. With V trimmed by 1 base and J by 5 bases, 10 bases remained unmatched. The CDR3 bases are TGTGCCAGCAGTTTAGGCCTAGCGGGAGGGACCGATCGAGATACGCAGTATTTT. Translating it yields CASSLGLAGGTDRDTQYF.

In this sample, this clonotype turned up a few times. The CDR3 coding sequence is TGCAGTACCCGGACAGGGGGCGACTATGGCTACACCTTC. This encodes CSTRTGGDYGYTF. This chain links TRBV20-1 with TRBJ1-2; 11 nucleotides align to TRBD1. V gave up 8 bases and J gave up 3 bases; unmatched junction bases: 5. Germline CDR1 and CDR2: DFQATT and SNEGSKA (reference sequence). This CDR3 is 13 amino acids long.

This chain connects TRBV12-3 or TRBV12-4 to TRBJ2-1; D gene ambiguous. The CDR3 is made up of 13 amino acids. V was shortened by 5 bases and J by 9 bases, with 14 bases between the two germline ends. The CDR3 DNA sequence: TGTGCCAGCAGTAGGACCGGTTATACTGAGCAGTTCTTC. Its translation is CASSRTGYTEQFF.

This clonotype was counted only a few times. V gene TRBV7-9 combines with J gene TRBJ2-1; D perhaps matches TRBD2 (5 bases). Germline lookup yields CDR1 SEHNR and CDR2 FQNEAQ (reference sequence). Trimming stripped 5 bases from V and 0 bases from J, with 14 bases between. The CDR3 covers 16 residues. The CDR3 DNA reads TGTGCCAGCAGCCCCGGCGGGCCCAGCTCCTACAATGAGCAGTTCTTC. Its protein product is CASSPGGPSSYNEQFF. Complete variable domain (other parts from reference TRBV7-9 and TRBJ2-1): DTGVSQNPRHKITKRGQNVTFRCDPISEHNRLYWYRQTLGQGPEFLTYFQNEAQLEKSRLLSDRFSAERPKGSFSTLEIQRTEQGDSAMYLCASSPGGPSSYNEQFFGPGTRLTVL.